The 15 T cell receptor beta chains in this list originate from one sample, sequenced in a study of PD-L1 blockade in urothelial cancer. Sequencing used immunoSEQ multiplex PCR; TCRdb keeps in-frame clones, though not all of them. The sample yields tens of thousands of clones, about 85% seen once. The sample here was PBMCs, taken around atezolizumab (anti-PD-L1) treatment. The receptor source for this set is a man aged 55 to 70 with urothelial cancer.

The J gene is TRBJ1-1, the V gene TRBV30, with D tentatively TRBD1 (6 bases). In germline, CDR1 is GTSNPN, CDR2 SVGIG (reference sequence). V lost 3 bases and J 4 bases, leaving 12 bases between the germline ends. This CDR3 is 13 amino acids long. The DNA for the CDR3 is TGTGCCTGGAGGCCTCAGGGGTTCACTGAAGCTTTCTTT. Its protein is CAWRPQGFTEAFF.

In this sample, this clone turned up once. The CDR3 here is CASSSQGTGVGGYTF. CDR3 DNA sequence: TGTGCCAGTAGTTCGCAAGGGACAGGGGTTGGTGGCTACACCTTC. The rearrangement uses TRBV19 and TRBJ1-2; TRBD1 aligns across 10 bases. The CDR3 contains 15 residues. Germline CDR1 is LNHDA and CDR2 is SQIVND (reference sequence). The J segment lost 7 bases and the V segment lost 5 bases, leaving 10 bases of the junction unmatched.

The chain combines TRBV11-2 with TRBJ1-2, with D hard to call. The V gene's germline CDR1 is SGHAT and CDR2 FQNNGV. The CDR3 length is 15 residues. Trimming took off 1 base at V and 5 bases at J, with 14 bases between the two ends. CDR3 DNA: TGTGCCAGCAGCTTAGGGTCAGGACTCGGGTATGGCTACACCTTC. The encoded protein is CASSLGSGLGYGYTF.

The rearrangement links TRBV5-1 to TRBJ1-2; no definite D call. V was clipped by 0 bases and J by 9 bases, with 12 bases between them. Germline V gene lookup returns CDR1 SGHRS and CDR2 YFSETQ. The CDR3 spans 13 residues. CDR3 region: CASSLDKSTRYTF. CDR3 sequence (DNA): TGCGCCAGCAGCTTGGACAAATCGACACGCTACACCTTC.

This rearrangement joins TRBV27 to TRBJ2-3; TRBD1 might be the D (7 bases). The CDR3 is 15 amino acids. Germline V gives CDR1 MNHEY, CDR2 SMNVEV (reference sequence). Trimming pared 7 bases from V and 2 bases from J, leaving 16 bases between. This CDR3 reads CASNKQGGYTDTQYF. The CDR3 region has the DNA TGTGCCAGCAATAAGCAGGGGGGTTACACAGATACGCAGTATTTT.

J is TRBJ1-5 and V is TRBV6-6; D not resolved. V was trimmed by 5 bases and J by 0 bases, leaving 11 bases between them. CDR3 length: 15 residues. Per germline, CDR1 MNHNY and CDR2 SVGAGI (reference sequence). CDR3: CASSTSRGSNQPQHF. For the CDR3, the DNA is TGTGCCAGCAGTACCTCCCGGGGTAGCAATCAGCCCCAGCATTTT.

V usage is TRBV28 and J usage is TRBJ1-6; TRBD1 agrees at 7 bases. Germline V gene lookup returns CDR1 MDHEN and CDR2 SYDVKM. J was trimmed by 6 bases and V by 6 bases; bases with no gene match: 11. This CDR3 comprises 16 residues. The CDR3 protein is CASRQQGSGVNSPLHF. The CDR3 nucleotides read TGTGCCAGCAGACAACAGGGGTCGGGGGTTAATTCACCCCTCCACTTT.

This chain connects TRBV7-9 to TRBJ1-4, with 7 bases identical to TRBD1. There are 14 residues in the CDR3. CDR1 is SEHNR and CDR2 is FQNEAQ in the germline V gene (reference sequence). Trimming removed 5 bases from V and 14 bases from J; junction bases left unmatched: 14. CDR3 coding DNA: TGTGCCAGCAGCCTTCCGGGACAGTTACAGAGGCTGTTTTTT. It encodes CASSLPGQLQRLFF.

V usage is TRBV5-1 and J usage is TRBJ2-7, with TRBD2 matching over 13 bases. The CDR3 extends over 16 amino acids. Trimming cost V 4 bases and J 2 bases; bases outside gene matches: 6. Germline V gives CDR1 SGHRS, CDR2 YFSETQ. The chain's CDR3 is CASSPGLAGATYEQYF. The CDR3 nucleotides read TGCGCCAGCAGCCCTGGACTAGCGGGGGCCACCTACGAGCAGTACTTC.

The chain is built from TRBV4-3 and TRBJ2-7, with 10 bases matching TRBD1. Losses at the gene ends were 0 bases for V and 5 bases for J; bases not matched to a gene: 7. The CDR3 length is 16 residues. CDR1 is LGHNA and CDR2 is YSLEER in the germline V gene. CDR3 DNA: TGCGCCAGCAGCCAAGACACCGGGACAGGGGTTGACGAGCAGTACTTC. It yields the protein CASSQDTGTGVDEQYF.

The chain employs TRBV7-3 and TRBJ2-2; possible D gene TRBD2, 7 bases. The germline V gene has CDR1 SGHTA and CDR2 FQGTGA. There are 16 residues in the CDR3. V lost 5 bases and J lost 7, with 20 bases in between. The CDR3 spells CASSQGAGAIDGELFF. The DNA for the CDR3 is TGTGCCAGCAGCCAAGGGGCGGGGGCCATCGACGGGGAGCTGTTTTTT.

The chain carries TRBV15 and TRBJ2-5; 10 nucleotides match TRBD1. The CDR3 is made up of 15 amino acids. The germline gives CDR1 LNHNV, CDR2 YYDKDF (reference sequence). V lost 6 bases, J lost 5 bases, and 9 bases stayed unmatched. The CDR3 here is CATRGDRGSWETQYF. CDR3 coding DNA: TGTGCCACCAGGGGGGACAGGGGATCATGGGAGACCCAGTACTTC.

CDR3 region: CASSQVGRGSYNEQFF. The DNA of the CDR3 is TGCGCCAGCAGCCAAGTAGGCCGGGGCTCCTACAATGAGCAGTTCTTC. V and J are TRBV4-3 and TRBJ2-1, with a possible D match to TRBD2 (5 bases). Trimming took off 1 base at V and 0 bases at J, with 10 bases between the two ends. CDR1 and CDR2 (germline): LGHNA, YSLEER. The CDR3 covers 16 residues.

The gene calls are TRBV25-1 and TRBJ1-1; 9 bases agree with TRBD1. Germline V CDR1 and CDR2: MGHDK, SYGVNS. With 2 bases clipped from V and 3 bases from J, the junction kept 7 bases outside the gene matches. The CDR3 spans 16 residues. CDR3 sequence (DNA): TGTGCCAGCAGTGAACTTTACAGGGGGCGGGACACTGAAGCTTTCTTT. Protein product: CASSELYRGRDTEAFF.

V usage is TRBV5-5 and J usage is TRBJ2-7, with 9 positions matching TRBD2. The germline V gene has CDR1 SGHKS and CDR2 YYEKEE (reference sequence). V lost 4 bases, J lost 1 base, and 6 bases stayed unmatched. The CDR3 loop spans 15 amino acids. DNA for the CDR3: TGTGCCAGCAGCAGCTTAGCGGGGGCTTCCTACGAGCAGTACTTC. Translated, it gives CASSSLAGASYEQYF.